This paragraph covers one TCR beta chain sequence. What it recognizes is unknown. These data come from a study of graft-versus-host responses after intestinal transplantation. The protocol was immunoSEQ multiplex PCR, while the TCRdb copy is restricted to in-frame clones and leaves out a portion. This sample has approximately 99,000 clones, with 91% found just once. The CDR3 has 16 residues. Trimming removed 6 bases from V and 4 bases from J, with 19 bases in between. CDR1 is SGHVS and CDR2 is FNYEAQ in the germline V gene. The V and J genes are TRBV7-6 and TRBJ2-1; the D gene is possibly TRBD1 (6 bases). This clonotype was sampled from a human donor who was the organ donor for an intestinal transplant. This sample comprised unstimulated CD4+ T cells sorted from spleen or lymph node cells, obtained before transplant. The CDR3 DNA reads as TGTGCCAGCAGTGTGATAGGGGGATTAGAATACAATGAGCAGTTCTTC. Protein sequence: CASSVIGGLEYNEQFF.